These 17 T cell receptor beta chains share one sample of origin, sequenced in a study of CD8+ T cells in alopecia areata (dated by TCRdb to about 2018). Libraries came from the immunoSEQ multiplex PCR assay. RNA was extracted from all samples and reverse transcribed into cDNA, which served as template for TCR sequencing. Imported from immuneACCESS, the table was reduced by TCRdb to in-frame sequences with V and J called. These copies leave out some clones; in studies compared against another copy, an unresolved V gene accounts for under half, and the cause of the remainder is not known. In all, the sample holds about 200,000 clones, and over 45% of those were seen once. The ten most abundant clones make up about 5.5% of the sample. The meaning of the sample's time point label: 20 to 30 weeks on oral tofacitinib. This specimen's treatment or condition label, per the study, means: oral pan-JAK inhibitor, 5-10 mg twice daily.

Sequencing used CD4+ T cells sorted from blood, obtained at week 24, from a patient treated with tofacitinib. The receptors were gathered from a human donor with alopecia areata.

The J gene is TRBJ1-6, the V gene TRBV7-2, with D hard to call. CDR1 SGHTA and CDR2 FQGNSA come from the germline V gene. This CDR3 has 16 amino acids. Between the trimmed V and J ends, which lost 1 base and 6 bases, there was a span of 13 bases. CDR3 loop: CASSLVLAGSNSPLHF. For the CDR3, the DNA is TGTGCCAGCAGCTTAGTATTGGCGGGGAGTAATTCACCCCTCCACTTT. The full variable domain, completed using reference TRBV7-2 and TRBJ1-6, is GAGVSQSPSNKVTEKGKDVELRCDPISGHTALYWYRQSLGQGLEFLIYFQGNSAPDKSGLPSDRFSAERTGGSVSTLTIQRTQQEDSAVYLCASSLVLAGSNSPLHFGNGTRLTVT.

This clone has a single count. V usage is TRBV6-5 and J usage is TRBJ2-1; 12 bases are shared with TRBD2. In germline, CDR1 is MNHEY, CDR2 SVGAGI. This CDR3 region has 15 residues. Trimming cost V 6 bases and J 3 bases; bases outside gene matches: 3. The CDR3 protein is CASRLAGGVYNEQFF. For the CDR3, the DNA is TGTGCCAGCAGACTAGCGGGAGGAGTCTACAATGAGCAGTTCTTC.

The table lists this clone with a few counts. This chain links TRBV10-3 with TRBJ2-1; no firm D call. The CDR3 has 13 residues. Germline V gene lookup returns CDR1 ENHRY and CDR2 SYGVKD. V dropped 0 bases and J dropped 12 bases, with 12 bases sitting between them. The DNA of the CDR3 is TGTGCCATCAGTGAGTCTAATAGTCCCCTGCAGTTCTTC. Protein sequence: CAISESNSPLQFF.

V is TRBV7-9 and J is TRBJ2-3, with D hard to call. V gave up 3 bases and J gave up 5 bases, with 6 bases separating them. CDR3 length equals 12 residues. Germline CDR1 is SEHNR and CDR2 is FQNEAQ (reference sequence). The CDR3 DNA is TGTGCCAGCAGCTTGTCTGGAGATACGCAGTATTTT. As protein: CASSLSGDTQYF.

This sequence joins TRBV15 and TRBJ2-2; TRBD2 is a possible D gene (6 bases). From germline, CDR1 is LNHNV and CDR2 YYDKDF (reference sequence). The CDR3 is made up of 17 amino acids. V lost 4 bases, J lost 9 bases, and 24 bases lay in between. The chain's CDR3 is CATSTQPGTSRFRELFF. The CDR3 DNA reads TGTGCCACCAGCACGCAACCCGGGACTTCGCGGTTCCGGGAGCTGTTTTTT.

The CDR3, as DNA: TGTGCCAGCAGCTTCCGACAGAACCCAACATCGACGCAGTACTTC. It translates to CASSFRQNPTSTQYF. V and J are TRBV7-2 and TRBJ2-7, with D maybe TRBD1 (5 bases). CDR1 and CDR2 (germline): SGHTA, FQGNSA. V was cut by 3 bases and J by 9 bases, with 21 bases left in between. The CDR3 is made up of 15 amino acids.

This rearrangement joins TRBV7-3 to TRBJ2-1; 8 bases match TRBD1. Per germline, CDR1 SGHTA and CDR2 FQGTGA. Unmatched junction bases numbered 3, after V lost 5 bases and J lost 0 bases. CDR3 length equals 15 residues. Here the CDR3 DNA reads TGTGCCAGCAGCCTCGACAGGGGCTCCTACAATGAGCAGTTCTTC. It specifies CASSLDRGSYNEQFF. The whole variable domain, remainder taken from reference TRBV7-3 and TRBJ2-1, is GAGVSQTPSNKVTEKGKYVELRCDPISGHTALYWYRQSLGQGPEFLIYFQGTGAADDSGLPNDRFFAVRPEGSVSTLKIQRTERGDSAVYLCASSLDRGSYNEQFFGPGTRLTVL.

V is TRBV10-3 and J is TRBJ2-1; D is ambiguous. V was clipped by 4 bases and J by 1 base, with 5 bases between them. The CDR3 runs to 13 residues. The germline V gene encodes CDR1 ENHRY and CDR2 SYGVKD. CDR3 sequence: CAISGASYNEQFF. The CDR3 DNA reads as TGTGCCATCAGTGGGGCTTCCTACAATGAGCAGTTCTTC.

The chain joins TRBV29-1 to TRBJ2-3; the D is unclear. Germline-derived CDR1 and CDR2 are SQVTM and ANQGSEA. Trimming cost V 4 bases and J 1 base, with 6 bases left between them. This CDR3 is 12 amino acids long. CDR3 region: CSVVGRTDTQYF. CDR3 nucleotides: TGCAGCGTTGTAGGGCGCACAGATACGCAGTATTTT.

This chain links TRBV30 with TRBJ2-2; D is undetermined. Trimming left V 2 bases short and J 3 bases short, with 10 bases between. The germline V gene has CDR1 GTSNPN and CDR2 SVGIG (reference sequence). The CDR3 runs 14 residues. CDR3 amino acids: CAWSLGFDTGELFF. For the CDR3, the DNA is TGTGCCTGGAGTCTTGGGTTCGACACCGGGGAGCTGTTTTTT.

V is TRBV29-1 and J is TRBJ2-3; D unclear. The CDR3 consists of 13 residues. CDR1 SQVTM and CDR2 ANQGSEA come from the germline V gene. The V end was cut by 0 bases, the J end by 7 bases, with 11 bases between. This CDR3 reads CSVEDLGSYTQYF. The CDR3 DNA reads TGCAGCGTTGAAGATCTGGGGTCTTATACGCAGTATTTT.

This rearrangement joins TRBV2 to TRBJ2-7, with D perhaps TRBD2 (5 bases). Trimming shortened V by 4 bases and J by 3 bases, and 10 bases separated the two germline ends. The V gene's germline CDR1 is SNHLY and CDR2 FYNNEI. The CDR3 is 13 amino acids. CDR3 sequence (DNA): TGTGCCAGCAGTGTCGGCGGGTACTACGAGCAGTACTTC. Protein product: CASSVGGYYEQYF.

The rearrangement uses TRBV7-2 and TRBJ2-6; no clear D gene. Germline CDR1 reads SGHTA; CDR2 reads FQGNSA. V lost 3 bases and J lost 0, with 3 bases in between. The CDR3 extends over 14 amino acids. The CDR3 region has the DNA TGTGCCAGCAGCTTCCGCTCTGGGGCCAACGTCCTGACTTTC. Encoded protein: CASSFRSGANVLTF.

In this sample, this clone turned up many times. The rearrangement links TRBV4-1 to TRBJ2-1; 10 bases align to TRBD2. CDR1 is MGHRA, CDR2 YSYEKL, per germline. This CDR3 has 14 amino acids. With 6 bases clipped from V and 7 bases from J, the junction kept 6 bases outside the gene matches. CDR3 bases: TGCGCCAGCAGACGCGGACTAGCGGAAAATGAGCAGTTCTTC. Residues: CASRRGLAENEQFF.

CDR3 in DNA: TGCGCCAGCAGCCAAGAAACCGGACAGGGGGCTGGGGAGCAGTACTTC. Encoded protein: CASSQETGQGAGEQYF. The rearrangement joins TRBV4-1 to TRBJ2-7, with 11 nucleotides matching TRBD1. Germline V gene data show CDR1 as MGHRA and CDR2 as YSYEKL. Trimming at V came to 0 bases and at J to 7 bases, leaving 8 bases not matched to a gene. There are 16 residues in the CDR3.

The CDR3 loop is CASSLAREEYYEQYF. The CDR3 DNA reads TGTGCCAGCAGCTTAGCGCGGGAGGAGTACTACGAGCAGTACTTC. The V and J genes are TRBV7-6 and TRBJ2-7, with 8 bases that match TRBD2. CDR1 SGHVS and CDR2 FNYEAQ come from the germline V gene. The CDR3 covers 15 residues. Unmatched junction bases numbered 4, after V lost 0 bases and J lost 3 bases.

The J gene is TRBJ1-3, the V gene TRBV30, with D unresolved. This CDR3 region has 14 residues. Germline V gene data show CDR1 as GTSNPN and CDR2 as SVGIG (reference sequence). V lost 2 bases and J lost 5, with 13 bases in between. The CDR3, as DNA: TGTGCCTGGAGTCCCAGCCGCGGGAGAAACACCATATATTTT. This sequence encodes CAWSPSRGRNTIYF.